Sequencing of this T cell receptor (beta chain) was carried out in a study of cytomegalovirus exposure and HLA in healthy donors. 13 Jbeta primers and 60 Vbeta primers were used for the PCR. Libraries were prepared by immunoSEQ multiplex PCR; TCRdb keeps only in-frame clonotypes and omits some of them. The data contain 150,000 to 200,000 clones, approximately 72% of them singletons. CDR1 and CDR2 (germline): SNHLY, FYNNEI. The CDR3 sequence is 15 residues long. V dropped 5 bases and J dropped 0 bases, with 8 bases sitting between them. This sequence originates from a man over 45 in good health and CMV-seronegative. The V gene is TRBV2, the J gene TRBJ2-6; the D gene is possibly TRBD2 (6 bases). Sample: PBMCs. CDR3 DNA sequence: TGTGCCAGCAGTCGACTAGTCTCTGGGGCCAACGTCCTGACTTTC. This gives the protein CASSRLVSGANVLTF.